The next 6 T cell receptor beta chains were all read from a single sample in a study of T cells in Graves' hyperthyroidism and ophthalmopathy. Researchers amplified the TCR beta CDR3 regions from RNA transcripts. The HTBI primer set drove a first-round RT-PCR of the TCR CDR3. TCRdb re-called the multiplex PCR reads through MiXCR, storing one row per CDR3 protein. The sample has some 490,000 distinct CDR3 sequences, approximately 23% seen once. The sequenced material came from blood. The source of these receptors is a woman in her 70s with Graves' ophthalmopathy.

V usage is TRBV11-2 and J usage is TRBJ2-7, with 7 bases aligning to TRBD2. V lost 4 bases and J lost 5; bases outside the gene matches: 14. The CDR3 is made up of 16 amino acids. The V gene's germline CDR1 is SGHAT and CDR2 FQNNGV. This chain's CDR3 is CASSSGSGGSRDEQYF. The DNA for the CDR3 is TGTGCCAGCAGCTCGGGATCCGGGGGGTCTAGGGACGAGCAGTACTTC.

The CDR3 DNA reads as TGCGCCAGCAGCCCCGAGTTGGGGGGCAGGAATTCACCCCTCCACTTT. Its translation: CASSPELGGRNSPLHF. The chain is built from TRBV5-1 and TRBJ1-6; D possibly corresponds to TRBD1 (6 bases). V lost 4 bases, J lost 7 bases, and 18 bases lay in between. Germline lookup yields CDR1 SGHRS and CDR2 YFSETQ. There are 16 residues in the CDR3.

This clonotype was seen just once. The chain has TRBV19 and TRBJ1-6; D perhaps matches TRBD1 (5 bases). Per germline, CDR1 LNHDA and CDR2 SQIVND (reference sequence). This CDR3 is built from 12 residues. Trimming left V 7 bases short and J 9 bases short, with 10 bases between. The CDR3 reads CASTPGSSPLHF. As DNA, the CDR3 is TGTGCCAGTACCCCAGGGAGTTCACCCCTCCACTTT.

The chain is built from TRBV18 and TRBJ1-6, with a weak D call TRBD1 (6 bases). Germline V gives CDR1 KGHSH, CDR2 LQKENI. The V end was cut by 2 bases, the J end by 8 bases, with 10 bases between. The CDR3 runs 14 residues. The chain's CDR3 is CASSPNRVDSPLHF. The DNA for the CDR3 is TGTGCCAGCTCACCAAACAGGGTGGATTCACCCCTCCACTTT. Together with reference TRBV18 and TRBJ1-6, the CDR3 gives the full variable domain: NAGVMQNPRHLVRRRGQEARLRCSPMKGHSHVYWYRQLPEEGLKFMVYLQKENIIDESGMPKERFSAEFPKEGPSILRIQQVVRGDSAAYFCASSPNRVDSPLHFGNGTRLTVT.

The rearrangement joins TRBV5-1 to TRBJ2-1; D unresolved. CDR3 length equals 14 residues. Per germline, CDR1 SGHRS and CDR2 YFSETQ. The V end was cut by 5 bases, the J end by 6 bases, with 15 bases between. The DNA for the CDR3 is TGCGCCAGCAGATTGAACCTTGCGGTCAATGAGCAGTTCTTC. Translation: CASRLNLAVNEQFF.

V usage is TRBV20-1 and J usage is TRBJ2-2; D might be TRBD1 (5 bases). The V and J ends lost 0 bases and 4 bases respectively, with 21 bases between them. The CDR3 has 18 residues. From germline, CDR1 is DFQATT and CDR2 SNEGSKA (reference sequence). DNA for the CDR3: TGCAGTGCTAGAGATCAGGCTAGAGCAATAAGGGGCACCGGGGAGCTGTTTTTT. Amino acid sequence: CSARDQARAIRGTGELFF.